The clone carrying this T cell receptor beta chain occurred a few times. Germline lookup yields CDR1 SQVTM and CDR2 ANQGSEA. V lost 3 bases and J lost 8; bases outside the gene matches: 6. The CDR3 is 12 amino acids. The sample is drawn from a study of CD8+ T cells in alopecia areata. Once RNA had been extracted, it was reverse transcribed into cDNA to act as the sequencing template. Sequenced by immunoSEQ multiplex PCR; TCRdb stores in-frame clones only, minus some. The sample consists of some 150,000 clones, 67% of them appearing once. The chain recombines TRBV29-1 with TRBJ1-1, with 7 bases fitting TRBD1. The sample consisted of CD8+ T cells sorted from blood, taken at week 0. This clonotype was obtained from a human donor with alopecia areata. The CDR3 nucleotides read TGCAGCGTTGAGTATGACAGGGACGAAGCTTTCTTT. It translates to CSVEYDRDEAFF. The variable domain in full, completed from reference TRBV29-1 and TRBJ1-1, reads SAVISQKPSRDICQRGTSLTIQCQVDSQVTMMFWYRQQPGQSLTLIATANQGSEATYESGFVIDKFPISRPNLTFSTLTVSNMSPEDSSIYLCSVEYDRDEAFFGQGTRLTVV.